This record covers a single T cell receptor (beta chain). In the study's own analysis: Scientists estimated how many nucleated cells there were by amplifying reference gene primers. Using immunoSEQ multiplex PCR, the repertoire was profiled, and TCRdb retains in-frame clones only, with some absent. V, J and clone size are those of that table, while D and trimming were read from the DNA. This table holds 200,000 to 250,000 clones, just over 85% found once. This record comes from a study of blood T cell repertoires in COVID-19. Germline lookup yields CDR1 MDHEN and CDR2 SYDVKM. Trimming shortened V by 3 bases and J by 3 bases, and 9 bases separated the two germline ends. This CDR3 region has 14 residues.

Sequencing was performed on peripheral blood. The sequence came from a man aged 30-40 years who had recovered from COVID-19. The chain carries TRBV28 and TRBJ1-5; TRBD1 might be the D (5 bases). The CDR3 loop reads CASSLAGDNQPQHF. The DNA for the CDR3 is TGTGCCAGCAGTTTGGCGGGGGACAATCAGCCCCAGCATTTT.